This TCR beta chain stems from a study of CD8 T cells in ankylosing spondylitis. Findings of the study overall: Disease-linked clones proved CD8+ and comparatively uncommon in peripheral blood. Eight highly homologous variants formed a TCR beta motif that appeared characteristic of ankylosing spondylitis blood.

The germline V gene encodes CDR1 MDHEN and CDR2 SYDVKM. The CDR3 extends over 16 amino acids. Trimming removed 4 bases from V and 4 bases from J; junction bases left unmatched: 8. Turning to this clonotype: Its antigen is not known.

Quantitative 5'-RACE with molecular barcodes produced the TCR beta libraries. TCRdb reprocessed the 5' RACE reads via MiXCR and lists one record per CDR3 protein. The sample has 150,000 to 200,000 distinct CDR3 sequences, 25% to 35% seen once. Input material: synovial fluid, either unsorted or a sorted T cell fraction (not recorded which). The receptor was isolated from a male donor with ankylosing spondylitis. The chain links TRBV28 to TRBJ2-3; 10 nucleotides align to TRBD2. The CDR3 region has the DNA TGTGCCAGCAGTTCCGGAAGCGGGAGGGCCGCAGATACGCAGTATTTT. Translation: CASSSGSGRAADTQYF.